Shown below are 21 T cell receptor beta chains from a single sample sequenced in a study. Treg sorting used a CD4+CD25+CD127-/low gate. Via MiXCR, TCRdb re-called the 5' RACE reads, giving one row per CDR3 protein. The top ten clones hold 4.3% of a sample with about 43,000 distinct CDR3 sequences, 20% to 25% of them seen once. Material: Tregs sorted from a lymph node. The receptors stem from a female donor with breast cancer.

The chain uses TRBV6-1 and TRBJ1-1, with TRBD1 identical over 9 bases. The germline V gene has CDR1 MNHNS and CDR2 SASEGT. CDR3 size: 15 residues. With V trimmed by 3 bases and J by 7 bases, 9 bases remained unmatched. The DNA of the CDR3 is TGTGCCAGCAGTGACACCGGGACAGGGTTGGGTGAAGCTTTCTTT. This encodes CASSDTGTGLGEAFF.

This clonotype is labeled as medium-sized (0.01 to 0.1%). The chain carries TRBV7-6 and TRBJ2-1; 7 bases fit TRBD2. Germline trimming cut 2 bases from V and 1 base from J; bases unmatched to any gene: 5. Germline-derived CDR1 and CDR2 are SGHVS and FNYEAQ. The CDR3 sequence is 16 residues long. CDR3 coding DNA: TGTGCCAGCAGCTTAACTGGACTAGTATCCTACAATGAGCAGTTCTTC. Protein: CASSLTGLVSYNEQFF.

This clonotype came up many times. The chain links TRBV5-5 to TRBJ1-5; possibly TRBD1 for D (6 bases). The CDR3 spans 16 residues. Germline values: CDR1 SGHKS, CDR2 YYEKEE (reference sequence). V was pared by 0 bases and J by 0 bases, with 10 bases between. For the CDR3, the DNA is TGTGCCAGCAGCTTGGAATGGACAGCTAGCAATCAGCCCCAGCATTTT. Protein sequence: CASSLEWTASNQPQHF.

CDR3 in amino acids: CASSLPFGELFF. The CDR3 nucleotides read TGTGCCAGCAGCCTCCCTTTCGGGGAGCTGTTTTTT. The chain employs TRBV3-1 and TRBJ2-2; no definite D call. V was trimmed by 4 bases and J by 7 bases, leaving 7 bases between them. CDR3 length equals 12 residues. CDR1 LGHDT and CDR2 YNNKEL come from the germline V gene (reference sequence).

J is TRBJ2-1 and V is TRBV20-1; 7 bases match TRBD2. The CDR3 contains 15 residues. Germline CDR1 is DFQATT and CDR2 is SNEGSKA (reference sequence). V shed 3 bases and J 1 base; nucleotides not matched to a gene: 6. The CDR3 loop reads CSARPREASYNEQFF. CDR3 DNA sequence: TGCAGTGCTAGGCCACGGGAGGCATCCTACAATGAGCAGTTCTTC.

This clonotype was detected a few times. A read error may explain this, as a much larger clone is one base away. The chain has TRBV9 and TRBJ1-4; D may be TRBD1 (6 bases). Per germline, CDR1 SGDLS and CDR2 YYNGEE. There are 15 residues in the CDR3. The CDR3 loop is CAGSVGGGGGEKLFF. Here the CDR3 DNA reads TGTGCCGGCAGCGTAGGGGGGGGCGGAGGAGAAAAACTGTTTTTT.

This chain joins TRBV6-5 and TRBJ1-1; D remains ambiguous. The CDR3 is 13 amino acids. Germline V lookup: CDR1 MNHEY, CDR2 SVGAGI. With 5 bases removed from V and 2 bases from J, the gap between germline ends came to 9 bases. Here the CDR3 reads CASSLTPNTEAFF. The DNA of the CDR3 is TGTGCCAGCAGTCTTACACCAAACACTGAAGCTTTCTTT.

This clonotype was observed a handful of times. The V gene is TRBV4-1, the J gene TRBJ1-1, with 9 bases matching TRBD1. The junction had 12 bases not matched to a gene; V was cut back by 3 bases and J by 4 bases. Germline CDR1 MGHRA, CDR2 YSYEKL. The CDR3 has 17 amino acids. The CDR3 DNA sequence: TGCGCCAGCAGCCAGGACCGGGACAGGGTTTTCGGCACTGAAGCTTTCTTT. It yields the protein CASSQDRDRVFGTEAFF.

J is TRBJ2-3 and V is TRBV3-1; 14 nucleotides line up with TRBD2. Germline-derived CDR1 and CDR2 are LGHDT and YNNKEL (reference sequence). The CDR3 loop spans 18 amino acids. V lost 5 bases and J lost 4; bases outside the gene matches: 11. The CDR3 bases are TGTGCCAGCAGCTCGGGACTAGCGGGAGTCCTCAGCGCAGATACGCAGTATTTT. Translated: CASSSGLAGVLSADTQYF.

This clonotype was counted only a few times. The rearrangement links TRBV24-1 to TRBJ2-5; the D gene is possibly TRBD1 (5 bases). This CDR3 has 15 amino acids. Germline-derived CDR1 and CDR2 are KGHDR and SFDVKD. V lost 2 bases and J lost 3, with 12 bases in between. CDR3 region: CATSDSGMKEETQYF. CDR3 bases: TGTGCCACCAGTGATTCAGGGATGAAGGAAGAGACCCAGTACTTC.

This clonotype was detected a few times. This chain joins TRBV2 and TRBJ2-4; TRBD2 is a possible D gene (5 bases). This CDR3 contains 11 residues. Germline loops: CDR1 SNHLY, CDR2 FYNNEI. The V end lost 7 bases, the J end lost 13 bases, and 14 bases lay between the germline ends. In DNA form, the CDR3 reads TGTGCCAGCACTCGGGGATTACAACAGTACTTC. Translating it yields CASTRGLQQYF.

This clonotype was detected only a few times. The V gene is TRBV3-1, the J gene TRBJ1-1, with TRBD1 identical over 8 bases. The CDR3 is 12 residues long. The junction had 2 bases not matched to a gene; V was cut back by 4 bases and J by 7 bases. CDR1 and CDR2 from the germline V gene are LGHDT and YNNKEL (reference sequence). CDR3: CASSLQGDEAFF. CDR3 DNA sequence: TGTGCCAGCAGCCTACAGGGGGATGAAGCTTTCTTT.

Details on this clonotype: It may be a read error: a sequence one base away is much more abundant. In DNA form, the CDR3 reads TGCGCCAGCAGCCTTGTGTCGACTAGCGTTTCCTACGAGCAGTACTTC. Its protein is CASSLVSTSVSYEQYF. This chain uses TRBV5-1 with TRBJ2-7; 8 nucleotides agree with TRBD2. The CDR3 consists of 16 residues. The ends lost 4 bases at V and 1 base at J; junction bases unmatched: 10. Looked up from germline, CDR1 is SGHRS and CDR2 is YFSETQ. The full variable domain, with the rest looked up from reference TRBV5-1 and TRBJ2-7, is KAGVTQTPRYLIKTRGQQVTLSCSPISGHRSVSWYQQTPGQGLQFLFEYFSETQRNKGNFPGRFSGRQFSNSRSEMNVSTLELGDSALYLCASSLVSTSVSYEQYFGPGTRLTVT.

This clonotype was found many times. The CDR3 region has the DNA TGCGCCAGCAGTACAGGGAACTATGGCTACACCTTC. Its protein is CASSTGNYGYTF. This chain links TRBV5-1 with TRBJ1-2; the D gene is possibly TRBD1 (6 bases). Trimming took off 5 bases at V and 2 bases at J, with 7 bases between the two ends. The CDR3 contains 12 residues. Germline V gene data show CDR1 as SGHRS and CDR2 as YFSETQ.

There are many counts of this clonotype. The rearrangement links TRBV12-3 or TRBV12-4 to TRBJ1-5; D gene ambiguous. Trimming stripped 5 bases from V and 11 bases from J, with 19 bases between. This CDR3 comprises 14 residues. DNA of the CDR3: TGTGCCAGCAGTCGCCATGGGCCTTCAGAGGCCCAGCATTTT. It is translated as CASSRHGPSEAQHF.

There are a few counts of this clonotype. The rearrangement uses TRBV28 and TRBJ2-7, with unresolved D. This CDR3 is built from 13 residues. V lost 9 bases, J lost 2 bases, and 14 bases lay in between. Germline V gives CDR1 MDHEN, CDR2 SYDVKM. For the CDR3, the DNA is TGTGCCAGTAACCCCCGTGGGGCCTACGAGCAGTACTTC. It is translated as CASNPRGAYEQYF.

This clonotype came up a few times. The CDR3 DNA reads as TGCGCCAGCAGCCAAGATCACGACAGGGTGTCTAAGCAGTACTTC. This encodes CASSQDHDRVSKQYF. The chain carries TRBV4-1 and TRBJ2-7, with 7 positions matching TRBD1. V shed 0 bases, J shed 8 bases, and the junction held 10 bases outside the gene matches. Germline CDR1 reads MGHRA; CDR2 reads YSYEKL. The CDR3 totals 15 residues.

Worth noting for this clonotype: A junction boundary mismatches the germline segment, possibly from a read error. J is TRBJ2-7 and V is TRBV15, with TRBD1 as a possible D gene (5 bases). There are 15 residues in the CDR3. Germline V gene data show CDR1 as LNHNV and CDR2 as YYDKDF (reference sequence). DNA of the CDR3: TGTGCCTCCAGCAGAGATCACCACTCAGGGAACGAGCAATACTTC. It specifies CASSRDHHSGNEQYF.

This clonotype was detected many times. The chain combines TRBV7-9 with TRBJ2-1; 7 bases map to TRBD2. J was trimmed by 4 bases and V by 1 base; bases with no gene match: 7. The CDR3 extends over 16 amino acids. Germline loops: CDR1 SEHNR, CDR2 FQNEAQ (reference sequence). Written as DNA, the CDR3 is TGTGCCAGCAGCTTAGTGACTAGCTCGAGTTACAATGAGCAGTTCTTC. Residues: CASSLVTSSSYNEQFF.

The genes are TRBV9 and TRBJ2-5; no reliable D call. This CDR3 has 13 amino acids. V gave up 2 bases and J gave up 5 bases, with 10 bases separating them. Germline-derived CDR1 and CDR2 are SGDLS and YYNGEE. The chain's CDR3 is CASSVSGWETQYF. The CDR3 region has the DNA TGTGCCAGCAGCGTGTCAGGATGGGAGACCCAGTACTTC.

This clonotype was observed many times. Germline and junction disagree at one end, which may indicate a read error. The genes are TRBV30 and TRBJ2-7; maybe TRBD2 (7 bases). CDR3 length: 14 residues. CDR1 and CDR2 (germline): GTSNPN, SVGIG (reference sequence). Here the CDR3 reads CAWGVQGGDREQYF. CDR3 in DNA: TGTGCCTGGGGTGTACAGGGAGGGGATCGCGAGCAGTACTTC.